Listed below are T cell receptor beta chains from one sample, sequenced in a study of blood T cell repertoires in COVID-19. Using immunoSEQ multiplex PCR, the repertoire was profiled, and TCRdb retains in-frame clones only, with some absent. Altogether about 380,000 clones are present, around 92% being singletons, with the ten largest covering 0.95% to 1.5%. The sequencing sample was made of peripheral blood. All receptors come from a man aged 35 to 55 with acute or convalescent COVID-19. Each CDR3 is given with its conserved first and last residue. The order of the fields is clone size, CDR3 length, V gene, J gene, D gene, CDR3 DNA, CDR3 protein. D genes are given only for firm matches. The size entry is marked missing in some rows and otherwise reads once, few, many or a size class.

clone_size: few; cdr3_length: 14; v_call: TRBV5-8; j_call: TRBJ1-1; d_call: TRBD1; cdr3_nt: TGTGCCAGCAGACGCTATAGACAGGGTCCTGAAGCTTTCTTT; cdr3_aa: CASRRYRQGPEAFF
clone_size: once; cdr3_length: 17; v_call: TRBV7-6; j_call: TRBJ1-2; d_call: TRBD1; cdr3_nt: TGTGCCAGCAGCTCGATGATAGCGGGACAGGGGAGGTATGGCTACACCTTC; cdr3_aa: CASSSMIAGQGRYGYTF
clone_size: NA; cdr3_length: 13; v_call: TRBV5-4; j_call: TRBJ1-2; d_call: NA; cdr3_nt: TGTGCCAGCAGCGTGGACGGGAGCGATGGCTACACCTTC; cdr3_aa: CASSVDGSDGYTF
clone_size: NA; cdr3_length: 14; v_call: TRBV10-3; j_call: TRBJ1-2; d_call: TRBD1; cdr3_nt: TGTGCCATCGCCGAGGGGGACAGACCGTATGGCTACACCTTC; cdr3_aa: CAIAEGDRPYGYTF
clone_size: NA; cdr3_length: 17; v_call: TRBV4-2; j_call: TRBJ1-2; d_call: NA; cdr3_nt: TGTGCCAGCAGCCAAGACCAGGTCGGCCCCCCCACCTATGGCTACACCTTC; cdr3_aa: CASSQDQVGPPTYGYTF
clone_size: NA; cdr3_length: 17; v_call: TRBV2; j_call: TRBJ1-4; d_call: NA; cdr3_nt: TGTGCCAGCAGGGAGGGTCCCGGGGCACGAGCTAATGAAAAACTGTTTTTT; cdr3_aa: CASREGPGARANEKLFF
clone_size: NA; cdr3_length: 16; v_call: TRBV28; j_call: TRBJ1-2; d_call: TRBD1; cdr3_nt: TGTGCCAGCAGAGTCCCGGGACAGGGGGCAAACTATGGCTACACCTTC; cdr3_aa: CASRVPGQGANYGYTF
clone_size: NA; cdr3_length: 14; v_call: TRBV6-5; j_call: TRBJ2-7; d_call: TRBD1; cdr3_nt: TGTGCCAGCAGCCTAGACAGGGGCTCCTACGAGCAGTACTTC; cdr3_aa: CASSLDRGSYEQYF
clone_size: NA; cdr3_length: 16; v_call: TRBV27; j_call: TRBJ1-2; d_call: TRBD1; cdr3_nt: TGTGCCAGCTCCCCGGGACAGGGGTTCTCTAACTATGGCTACACCTTC; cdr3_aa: CASSPGQGFSNYGYTF
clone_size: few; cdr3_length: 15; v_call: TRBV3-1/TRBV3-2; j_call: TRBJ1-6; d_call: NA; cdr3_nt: TGTGCCAGCAGCCAACGACCCAAGGGGAATTCACCCCTCCACTTT; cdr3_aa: CASSQRPKGNSPLHF
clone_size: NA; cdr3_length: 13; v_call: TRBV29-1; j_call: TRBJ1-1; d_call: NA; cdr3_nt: TGCAGCGCCAGGACGGGGGGCGACACTGAAGCTTTCTTT; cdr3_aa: CSARTGGDTEAFF
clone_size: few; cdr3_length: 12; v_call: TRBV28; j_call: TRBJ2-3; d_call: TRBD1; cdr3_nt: TGTGCCAGCAATTCTTTCGACAGGGTTCGGTATTTT; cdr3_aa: CASNSFDRVRYF
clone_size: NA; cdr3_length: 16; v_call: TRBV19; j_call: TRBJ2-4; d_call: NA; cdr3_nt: TGTGCCAGTAGTATAGTTGGGAGTCTAGCCAAAAACATTCAGTACTTC; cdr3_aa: CASSIVGSLAKNIQYF
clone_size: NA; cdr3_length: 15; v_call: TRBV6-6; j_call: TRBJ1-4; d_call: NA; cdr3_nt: TGTGCCAGCAGTACCCGACACCCGGCTAATGAAAAACTGTTTTTT; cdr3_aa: CASSTRHPANEKLFF
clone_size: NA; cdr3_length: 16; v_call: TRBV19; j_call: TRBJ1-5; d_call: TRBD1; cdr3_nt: TGTGCCAGTAGGTCCGAGACAGGGCTTGGCAATCAGCCCCAGCATTTT; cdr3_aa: CASRSETGLGNQPQHF
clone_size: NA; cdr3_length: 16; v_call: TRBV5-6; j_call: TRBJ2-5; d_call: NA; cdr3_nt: TGTGCCAGCTCCTACTTCTTGACAGCTCGAGCAGAGACCCAGTACTTC; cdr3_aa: CASSYFLTARAETQYF
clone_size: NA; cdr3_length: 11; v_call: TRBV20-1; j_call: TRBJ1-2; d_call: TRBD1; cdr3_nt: TGCAGGCCCGGGACAGAGAATGGCTACACCTTC; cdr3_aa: CRPGTENGYTF
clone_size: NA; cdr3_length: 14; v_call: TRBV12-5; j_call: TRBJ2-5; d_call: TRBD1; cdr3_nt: TGTGCTACCTCAGGAGGGGACAGGGGAGAGACCCAGTACTTC; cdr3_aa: CATSGGDRGETQYF
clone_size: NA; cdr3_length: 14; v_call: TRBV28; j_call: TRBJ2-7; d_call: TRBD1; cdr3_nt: TGTGCCAGCAGACGGGACAGGGACCCCTACGAGCAGTACTTC; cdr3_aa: CASRRDRDPYEQYF
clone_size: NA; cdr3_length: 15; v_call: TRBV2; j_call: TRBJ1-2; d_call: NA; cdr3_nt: TGTGCCAGCAGTCCCCTGGACAGAGCTAACTATGGCTACACCTTC; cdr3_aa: CASSPLDRANYGYTF
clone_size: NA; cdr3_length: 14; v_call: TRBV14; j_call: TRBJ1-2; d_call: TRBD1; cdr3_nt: TGTGCCAGCAGCCAAGACAGGGGGATTGGGAGCTACACCTTC; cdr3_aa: CASSQDRGIGSYTF
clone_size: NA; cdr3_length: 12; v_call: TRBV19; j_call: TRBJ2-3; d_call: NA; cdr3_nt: TGTGCCACCGAGGGTGGCACAGATACGCAGTATTTT; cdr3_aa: CATEGGTDTQYF
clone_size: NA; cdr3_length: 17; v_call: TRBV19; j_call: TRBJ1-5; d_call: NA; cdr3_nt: TGTGCCAGTAGTATCGGGTGGGAAGGGGGTTTCAATCAGCCCCAGCATTTT; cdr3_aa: CASSIGWEGGFNQPQHF
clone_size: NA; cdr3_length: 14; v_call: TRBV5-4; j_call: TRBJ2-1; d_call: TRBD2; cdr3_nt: TGTGCCAGCAGCTTAGCGGGAGTCTTCAATGAGCAGTTCTTC; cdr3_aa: CASSLAGVFNEQFF
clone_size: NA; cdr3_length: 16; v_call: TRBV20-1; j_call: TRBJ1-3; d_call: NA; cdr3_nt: TGCAGTGCTAGTTTTTACGCAGCGATCTCTGGAAACACCATATATTTT; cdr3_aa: CSASFYAAISGNTIYF
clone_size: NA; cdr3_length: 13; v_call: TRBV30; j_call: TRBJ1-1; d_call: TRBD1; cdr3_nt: TGTGCCTGGAGGGGACAGGTAAAGACTGAAGCTTTCTTT; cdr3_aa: CAWRGQVKTEAFF
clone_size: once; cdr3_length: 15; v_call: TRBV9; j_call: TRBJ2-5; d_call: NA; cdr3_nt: TGTGCCAGCAGCCCCGACAGCCTATTCGGGGAGACCCAGTACTTC; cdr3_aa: CASSPDSLFGETQYF
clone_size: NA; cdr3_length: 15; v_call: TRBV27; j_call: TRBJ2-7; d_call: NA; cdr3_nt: TGTGCCAGCAGTTTACGGTTTAGTTTAACCTACGAGCAGTACTTC; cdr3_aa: CASSLRFSLTYEQYF
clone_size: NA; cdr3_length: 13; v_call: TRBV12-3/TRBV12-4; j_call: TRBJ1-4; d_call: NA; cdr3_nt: TGTGCCAGCAGTTCCGGAAGAGGAGAAAAACTGTTTTTT; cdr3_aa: CASSSGRGEKLFF
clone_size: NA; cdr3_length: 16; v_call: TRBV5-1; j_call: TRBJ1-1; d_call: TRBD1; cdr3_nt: TGCGCCAGCAGCTTTAACGCCGGGACAGGGGACACTGAAGCTTTCTTT; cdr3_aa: CASSFNAGTGDTEAFF